A selection of T cell receptor beta chains follows, all from one sample in a study of OX40 agonist ivuxolimab in advanced cancers. Some clones are missing from TCRdb's copy, which holds only in-frame ones; the method was immunoSEQ multiplex PCR. The sample carries approximately 66,000 clones, less than 85% recorded once. Source: CD4+ or CD8+ T cells sorted from blood, taken in a trial of the OX40 agonist ivuxolimab. These receptors were collected from an adult with an advanced solid tumor such as melanoma, head and neck, liver or kidney cancer. Both conserved end residues are part of each CDR3. A D gene is named only where the DNA matches it firmly. Some rows mark clone size as missing; the rest say once, few, many or name a class of expanded clone.

D gene	V gene	clone size	J gene	CDR3 protein	CDR3 DNA
-	TRBV18	-	TRBJ2-5	CASSPPVDKGGLVKETQYF	TGTGCCAGCTCACCACCCGTGGACAAGGGTGGGCTGGTAAAAGAGACCCAGTACTTC
TRBD1	TRBV5-4	-	TRBJ1-5	CASSATGGGNQPQHF	TGTGCCAGCAGCGCGACAGGGGGTGGCAATCAGCCCCAGCATTTT
TRBD2	TRBV18	-	TRBJ2-4	CASSQNSGDKNIQYF	TGTGCCAGCTCACAAAATAGCGGGGACAAAAACATTCAGTACTTC
TRBD1	TRBV7-9	-	TRBJ2-5	CASSSRDRGLGETQYF	TGTGCCAGCAGCTCCCGGGACAGGGGGCTCGGGGAGACCCAGTACTTC
-	TRBV6-6	-	TRBJ1-4	CASSSGGWAAEKLFF	TGTGCCAGCAGTTCGGGTGGGTGGGCCGCCGAAAAACTGTTTTTT
TRBD1	TRBV5-1	-	TRBJ1-1	CASSLLSGQGAKTEAFF	TGCGCCAGCAGCTTACTTTCGGGACAGGGGGCAAAAACTGAAGCTTTCTTT
-	TRBV30	-	TRBJ1-3	CAAHQTGSTIYF	TGTGCCGCACACCAGACAGGAAGCACCATATATTTT
-	TRBV19	-	TRBJ1-2	CASSPGRIGSNYGYTF	TGTGCCAGTAGCCCCGGACGTATAGGGTCTAACTATGGCTACACCTTC
-	TRBV28	-	TRBJ2-5	CASSSPGPLQETQYF	TGTGCCAGCAGTTCACCGGGACCCCTACAAGAGACCCAGTACTTC
-	TRBV10-3	-	TRBJ1-1	CAISVTDRAEAFF	TGTGCCATCAGTGTAACAGATAGGGCTGAAGCTTTCTTT
TRBD1	TRBV9	-	TRBJ1-2	CASSERTGGAANYGYTF	TGTGCCAGCAGCGAAAGGACAGGGGGCGCCGCCAACTATGGCTACACCTTC
-	TRBV28	-	TRBJ2-6	CASSLYGTGANVLTF	TGTGCCAGCAGTTTATACGGGACTGGGGCCAACGTCCTGACTTTC
-	TRBV5-4	-	TRBJ1-1	CATYNYRNTEAFF	TGTGCCACCTACAACTACAGGAACACTGAAGCTTTCTTT
-	TRBV7-6	-	TRBJ1-2	CASSSELGAGYTF	TGTGCCAGCAGCTCGGAGCTGGGGGCAGGCTACACCTTC
TRBD2	TRBV7-2	-	TRBJ2-1	CASSLDRGLAVYNEQFF	TGTGCCAGCAGCTTAGATCGGGGACTAGCGGTCTACAATGAGCAGTTCTTC
TRBD1	TRBV4-1	-	TRBJ1-1	CASSRSLGQVGGAFF	TGCGCCAGCAGCCGAAGCTTGGGACAGGTCGGAGGAGCTTTCTTT
-	TRBV30	-	TRBJ2-7	CAWSEDSLSYEQYF	TGTGCCTGGAGTGAAGACAGCCTTTCCTACGAGCAGTACTTC
-	TRBV27	-	TRBJ2-5	CASSLSASLRETQYF	TGTGCCAGCAGTTTATCGGCATCCCTGCGGGAGACCCAGTACTTC
-	TRBV7-9	-	TRBJ2-3	CASSLPRDTQYF	TGTGCCAGCAGCTTACCCCGAGATACGCAGTATTTT
-	TRBV5-1	-	TRBJ2-5	CASSFSETQYF	TGCGCCAGCAGCTTCTCAGAGACCCAGTACTTC
-	TRBV28	few	TRBJ1-5	CASSFTSPSNQPQHF	TGTGCCAGCAGTTTTACATCCCCTAGCAATCAGCCCCAGCATTTT